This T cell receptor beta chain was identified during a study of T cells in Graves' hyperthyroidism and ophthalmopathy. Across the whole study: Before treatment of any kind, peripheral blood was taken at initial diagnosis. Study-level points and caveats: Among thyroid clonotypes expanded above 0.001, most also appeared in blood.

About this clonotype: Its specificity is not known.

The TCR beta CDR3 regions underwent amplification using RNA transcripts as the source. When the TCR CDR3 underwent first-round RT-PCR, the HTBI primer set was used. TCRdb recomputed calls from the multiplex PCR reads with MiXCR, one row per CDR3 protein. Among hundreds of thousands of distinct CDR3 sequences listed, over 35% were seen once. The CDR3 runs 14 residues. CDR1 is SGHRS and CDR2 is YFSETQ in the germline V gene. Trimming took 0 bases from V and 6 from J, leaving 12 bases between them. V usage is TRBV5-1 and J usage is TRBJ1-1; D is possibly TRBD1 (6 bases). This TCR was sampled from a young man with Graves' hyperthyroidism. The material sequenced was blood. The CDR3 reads CASSLADGGAEAFF. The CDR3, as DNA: TGCGCCAGCAGCTTGGCTGACGGGGGCGCTGAAGCTTTCTTT.